Here is one T cell receptor beta chain with its context. These data come from a study of glioma-infiltrating T cells. The iRepertoire nested amplicon-rescue multiplex PCR amplified TCR alpha and beta CDR3s from RNA. From the multiplex PCR reads, TCRdb called clonotypes with MiXCR, one entry per CDR3 protein. The sample contains 300,000 to 400,000 distinct CDR3 sequences, 41% of which appear only once. This sequence was found in a human donor with low-grade glioma or glioblastoma, undergoing nonglioma brain surgery, or in good health (not recorded which). Sample: glioma tissue, nonneoplastic brain tissue, or PBMCs (not recorded which).

CDR3 sequence: CSARGDRALYEQYF. Written as DNA, the CDR3 is TGCAGTGCCCGAGGAGACAGGGCCCTATACGAGCAGTACTTC. The chain is built from TRBV20-1 and TRBJ2-7, with TRBD1 matching over 7 bases. J lost 4 bases, V lost 6 bases, and 12 bases had no gene match. The CDR3 is 14 residues long. Germline V CDR1 and CDR2: DFQATT, SNEGSKA (reference sequence).